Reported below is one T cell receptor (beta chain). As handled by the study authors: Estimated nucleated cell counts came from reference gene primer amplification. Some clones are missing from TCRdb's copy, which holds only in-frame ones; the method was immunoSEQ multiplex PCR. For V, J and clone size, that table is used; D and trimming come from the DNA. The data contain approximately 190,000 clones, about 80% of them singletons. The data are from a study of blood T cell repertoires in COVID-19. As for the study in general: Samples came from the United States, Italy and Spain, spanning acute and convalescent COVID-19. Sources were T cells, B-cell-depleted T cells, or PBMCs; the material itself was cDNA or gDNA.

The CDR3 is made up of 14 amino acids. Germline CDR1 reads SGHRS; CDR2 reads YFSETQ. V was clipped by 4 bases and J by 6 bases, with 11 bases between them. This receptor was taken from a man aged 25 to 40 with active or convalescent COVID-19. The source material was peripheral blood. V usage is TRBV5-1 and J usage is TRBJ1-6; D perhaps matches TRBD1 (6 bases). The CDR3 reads CASSPQGLNSPLHF. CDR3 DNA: TGCGCCAGCAGCCCCCAGGGGCTTAATTCACCCCTCCACTTT.